This entry describes one TCR beta chain. Its antigen is not identified. Libraries targeted TCR beta using 5' RACE with UMIs. TCRdb re-called the 5' RACE reads and shows each CDR3 protein once, DNA omitted. In total, the table holds 6,500 to 8,000 distinct CDR3 sequences. Germline values: CDR1 MGHRA, CDR2 YSYEKL. The CDR3 covers 14 residues. These data originate in a study of human CD8 memory T cell subsets. Findings and caveats of the study: Stem-like memory and precursor exhausted T cells, unlike effector memory cells, were similarly highly diverse.

The chain links TRBV4-1 to TRBJ2-5; absent DNA, TCRdb's TRBD2 call cannot be checked. Sequencing was performed on CD8+ T cells from PBMCs. The clonotype originates from a human donor in good health. CDR3 sequence: CASSHGLGVETQYF.